The following is a T cell receptor beta chain sequence with its context. The sample comes from a study of technical replicates of blood from a handful of donors. Clones were read by immunoSEQ multiplex PCR, and TCRdb kept only the in-frame ones, dropping some. The table shows some 49,000 clones, with approximately 90% occurring only once. V was clipped by 1 base and J by 2 bases, with 9 bases between them. The germline CDR1 and CDR2 sequences are SEHNR and FQNEAQ (reference sequence). The CDR3 consists of 14 residues. The TCR sequence derives from a human donor in good health. Some clones in this sample may be carry-over from other donors' samples. V usage is TRBV7-9 and J usage is TRBJ2-7, with D maybe TRBD1 (5 bases). Sequenced input: PBMCs. The CDR3 protein is CASSLVGVPYEQYF. CDR3 DNA sequence: TGTGCCAGCAGCTTAGTAGGGGTTCCCTACGAGCAGTACTTC.